This T cell receptor (beta chain) derives from a study of spatial heterogeneity in lung cancer. The CDR3 has 15 residues. CDR1 and CDR2 (germline): LNHDA, SQIVND (reference sequence). The ends were cut back, 5 bases at V and 4 bases at J, with 17 bases in the middle. Findings and limits, study-wide: Within tumors, counts of expanded alpha and beta TCRs tracked tumor mutation counts.

TCRdb used MiXCR to reprocess the 5' RACE reads, holding one entry per CDR3 protein. This sample has under 15,000 distinct CDR3 sequences, with around 5% found just once. The sample holds many counts of this clonotype. Its cognate antigen is unknown. Time point indicated: sample taken at primary tumor resection. V gene TRBV19 combines with J gene TRBJ1-1; D possibly corresponds to TRBD1 (5 bases). The receptor comes from a male donor with early-stage non-small cell lung cancer. The source was lung tumor tissue, collected at surgery. The CDR3 sequence: CASSAVGGRGTEAFF. For the CDR3, the DNA is TGTGCCAGTAGTGCCGTTGGGGGGAGGGGCACTGAAGCTTTCTTT.